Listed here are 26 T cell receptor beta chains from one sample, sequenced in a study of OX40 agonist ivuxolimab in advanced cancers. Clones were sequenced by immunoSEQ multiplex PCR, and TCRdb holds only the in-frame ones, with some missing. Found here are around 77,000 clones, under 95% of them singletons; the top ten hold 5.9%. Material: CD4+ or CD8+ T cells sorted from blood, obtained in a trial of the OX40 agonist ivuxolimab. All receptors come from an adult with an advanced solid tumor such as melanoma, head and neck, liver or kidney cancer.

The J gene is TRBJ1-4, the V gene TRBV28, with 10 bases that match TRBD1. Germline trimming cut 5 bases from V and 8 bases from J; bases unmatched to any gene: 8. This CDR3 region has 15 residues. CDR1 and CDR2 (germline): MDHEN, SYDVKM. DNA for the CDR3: TGTGCCAGCAGTGAAACCGGGACAGGGGACGAAAAACTGTTTTTT. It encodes CASSETGTGDEKLFF. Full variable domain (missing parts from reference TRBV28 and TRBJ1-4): DVKVTQSSRYLVKRTGEKVFLECVQDMDHENMFWYRQDPGLGLRLIYFSYDVKMKEKGDIPEGYSVSREKKERFSLILESASTNQTSMYLCASSETGTGDEKLFFGSGTQLSVL.

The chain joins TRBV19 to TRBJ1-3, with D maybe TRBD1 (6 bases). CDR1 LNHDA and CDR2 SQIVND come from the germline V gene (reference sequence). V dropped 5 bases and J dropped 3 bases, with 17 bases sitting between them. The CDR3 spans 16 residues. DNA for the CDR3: TGTGCCAGTAGTCCTCACACAGGGAAAATTGGAAACACCATATATTTT. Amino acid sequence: CASSPHTGKIGNTIYF.

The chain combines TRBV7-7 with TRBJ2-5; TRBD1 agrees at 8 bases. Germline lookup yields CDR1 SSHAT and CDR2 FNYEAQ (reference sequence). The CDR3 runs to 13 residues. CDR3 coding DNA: TGTGCTTCCTCCGACAGGGGCCAAGAGACCCAGTACTTC. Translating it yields CASSDRGQETQYF.

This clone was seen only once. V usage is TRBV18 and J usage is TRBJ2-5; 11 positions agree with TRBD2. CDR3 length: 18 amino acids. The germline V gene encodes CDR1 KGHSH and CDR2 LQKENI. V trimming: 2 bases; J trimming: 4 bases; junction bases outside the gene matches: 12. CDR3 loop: CASSPFLAGGESGETQYF. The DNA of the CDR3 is TGTGCCAGCTCACCATTCCTAGCGGGGGGTGAATCAGGAGAGACCCAGTACTTC.

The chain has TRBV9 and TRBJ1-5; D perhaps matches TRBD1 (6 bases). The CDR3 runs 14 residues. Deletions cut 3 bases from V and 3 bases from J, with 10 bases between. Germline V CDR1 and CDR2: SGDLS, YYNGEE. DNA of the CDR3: TGTGCCAGCAGCGAGGACAGTTACAATCAGCCCCAGCATTTT. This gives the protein CASSEDSYNQPQHF.

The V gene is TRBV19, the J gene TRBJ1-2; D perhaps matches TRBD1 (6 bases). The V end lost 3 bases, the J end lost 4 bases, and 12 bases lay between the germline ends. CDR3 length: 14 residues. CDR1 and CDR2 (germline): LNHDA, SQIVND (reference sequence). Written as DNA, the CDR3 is TGTGCCAGTAGTATGGCAGGGGCGGGCTATGGCTACACCTTC. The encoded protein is CASSMAGAGYGYTF.

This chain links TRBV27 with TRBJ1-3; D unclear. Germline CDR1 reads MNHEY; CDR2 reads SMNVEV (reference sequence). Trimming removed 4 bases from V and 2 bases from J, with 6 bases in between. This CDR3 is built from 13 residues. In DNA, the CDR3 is TGTGCCAGCAGTTGGGGAGCTGGAAACACCATATATTTT. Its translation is CASSWGAGNTIYF.

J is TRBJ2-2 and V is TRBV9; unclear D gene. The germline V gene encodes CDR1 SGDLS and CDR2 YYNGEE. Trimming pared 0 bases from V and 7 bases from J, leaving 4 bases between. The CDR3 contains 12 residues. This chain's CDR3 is CASSVGYGELFF. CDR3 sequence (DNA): TGTGCCAGCAGCGTAGGGTACGGGGAGCTGTTTTTT.

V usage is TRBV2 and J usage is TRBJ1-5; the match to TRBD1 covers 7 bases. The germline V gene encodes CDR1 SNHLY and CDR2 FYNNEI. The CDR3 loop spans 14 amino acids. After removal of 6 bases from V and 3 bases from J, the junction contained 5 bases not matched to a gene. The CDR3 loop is CASSATGYNQPQHF. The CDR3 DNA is TGTGCCAGCAGCGCGACAGGGTACAATCAGCCCCAGCATTTT.

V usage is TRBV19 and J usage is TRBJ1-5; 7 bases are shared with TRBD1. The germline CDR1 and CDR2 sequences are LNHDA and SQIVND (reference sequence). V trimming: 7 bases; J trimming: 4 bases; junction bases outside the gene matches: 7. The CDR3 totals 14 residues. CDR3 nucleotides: TGTGCCAGTACCCCCGGGACAGATAATCAGCCCCAGCATTTT. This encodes CASTPGTDNQPQHF.

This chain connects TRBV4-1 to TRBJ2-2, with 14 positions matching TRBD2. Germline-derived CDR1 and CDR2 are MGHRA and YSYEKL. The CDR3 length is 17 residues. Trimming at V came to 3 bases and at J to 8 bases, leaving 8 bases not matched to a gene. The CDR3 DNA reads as TGCGCCAGCAGCCAGTGGGGACTAGCGGGAGTAGCGGGGGAGCTGTTTTTT. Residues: CASSQWGLAGVAGELFF.

The CDR3 DNA sequence: TGTGCCAGCAGCTTGGTTGGGAACACTGAAGCTTTCTTT. Amino acid sequence: CASSLVGNTEAFF. The gene calls are TRBV13 and TRBJ1-1; no clear D gene. CDR3 size: 13 residues. The germline V gene encodes CDR1 PRHDT and CDR2 FYEKMQ (reference sequence). Trimming pared 3 bases from V and 1 base from J, leaving 6 bases between.

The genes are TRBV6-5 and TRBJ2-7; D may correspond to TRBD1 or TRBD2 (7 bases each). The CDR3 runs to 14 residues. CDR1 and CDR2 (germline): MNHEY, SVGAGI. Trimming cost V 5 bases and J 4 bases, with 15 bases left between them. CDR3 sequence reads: CASSQGDYLYEQYF. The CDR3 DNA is TGTGCCAGCAGTCAGGGGGACTACCTTTACGAGCAGTACTTC.

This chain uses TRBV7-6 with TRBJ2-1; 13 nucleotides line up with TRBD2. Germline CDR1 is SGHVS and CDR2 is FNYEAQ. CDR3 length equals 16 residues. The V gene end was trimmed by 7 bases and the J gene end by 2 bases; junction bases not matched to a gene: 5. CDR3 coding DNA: TGTGCCAGCACCACGACTAGCGGGAGGACCTACAATGAGCAGTTCTTC. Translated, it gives CASTTTSGRTYNEQFF.

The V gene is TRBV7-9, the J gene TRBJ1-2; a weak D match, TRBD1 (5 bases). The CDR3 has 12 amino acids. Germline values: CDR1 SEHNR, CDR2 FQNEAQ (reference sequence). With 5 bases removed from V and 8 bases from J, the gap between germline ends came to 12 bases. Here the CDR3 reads CASSISGGGYTF. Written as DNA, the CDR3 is TGTGCCAGCAGCATCTCGGGGGGAGGCTACACCTTC.

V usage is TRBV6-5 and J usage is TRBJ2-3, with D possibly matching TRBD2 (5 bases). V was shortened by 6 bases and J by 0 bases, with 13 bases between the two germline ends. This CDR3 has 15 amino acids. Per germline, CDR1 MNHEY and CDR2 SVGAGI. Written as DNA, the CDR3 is TGTGCCAGCAGCGCAAGCGGAGCCAGCACAGATACGCAGTATTTT. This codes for CASSASGASTDTQYF.

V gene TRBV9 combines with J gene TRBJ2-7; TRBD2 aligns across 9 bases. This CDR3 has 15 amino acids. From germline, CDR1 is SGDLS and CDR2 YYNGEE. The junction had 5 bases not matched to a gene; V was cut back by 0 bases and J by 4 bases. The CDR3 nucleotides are TGTGCCAGCAGCGTAGTGGCGGGGGGGGAATACGAGCAGTACTTC. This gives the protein CASSVVAGGEYEQYF.

DNA of the CDR3: TGTGCCAGCAGCCTGGGGGGTACGGGAGAAGGGGCGGATACGCAGTATTTT. This encodes CASSLGGTGEGADTQYF. This chain joins TRBV7-9 and TRBJ2-3; maybe TRBD2 (6 bases). The V end was cut by 5 bases, the J end by 6 bases, with 24 bases between. The CDR3 extends over 17 amino acids. Germline V gene sequence: CDR1 SEHNR, CDR2 FQNEAQ (reference sequence).

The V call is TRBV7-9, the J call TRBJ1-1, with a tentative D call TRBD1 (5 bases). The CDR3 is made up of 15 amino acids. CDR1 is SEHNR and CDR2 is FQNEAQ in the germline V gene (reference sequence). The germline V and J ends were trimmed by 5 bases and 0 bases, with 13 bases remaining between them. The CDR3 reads CASSPQGGMNTEAFF. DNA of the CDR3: TGTGCCAGCAGCCCCCAGGGAGGGATGAACACTGAAGCTTTCTTT.

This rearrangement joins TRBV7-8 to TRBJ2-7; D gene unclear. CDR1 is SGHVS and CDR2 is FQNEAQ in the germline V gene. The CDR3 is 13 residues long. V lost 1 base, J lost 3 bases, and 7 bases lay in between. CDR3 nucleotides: TGTGCCAGCAGCTTAGATCGTAACTACGAGCAGTACTTC. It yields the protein CASSLDRNYEQYF.

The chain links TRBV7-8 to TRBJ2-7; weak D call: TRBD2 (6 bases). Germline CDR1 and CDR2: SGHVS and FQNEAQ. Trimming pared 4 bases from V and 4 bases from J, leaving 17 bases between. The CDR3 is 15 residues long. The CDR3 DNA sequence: TGTGCCAGCAGCTCCTCCGGGACTCTGGGATACGAGCAGTACTTC. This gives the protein CASSSSGTLGYEQYF.

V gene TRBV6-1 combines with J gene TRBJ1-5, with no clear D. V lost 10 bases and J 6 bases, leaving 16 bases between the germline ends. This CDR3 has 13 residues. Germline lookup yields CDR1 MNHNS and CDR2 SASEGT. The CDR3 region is CATSPGDIQPQHF. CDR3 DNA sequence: TGTGCCACCTCCCCTGGGGATATTCAGCCCCAGCATTTT.

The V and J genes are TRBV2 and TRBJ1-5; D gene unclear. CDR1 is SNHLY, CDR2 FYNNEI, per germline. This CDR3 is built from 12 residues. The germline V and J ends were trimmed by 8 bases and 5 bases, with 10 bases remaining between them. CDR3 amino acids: CASSDGYQPQHF. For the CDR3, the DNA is TGTGCCAGCTCGGACGGTTATCAGCCCCAGCATTTT.

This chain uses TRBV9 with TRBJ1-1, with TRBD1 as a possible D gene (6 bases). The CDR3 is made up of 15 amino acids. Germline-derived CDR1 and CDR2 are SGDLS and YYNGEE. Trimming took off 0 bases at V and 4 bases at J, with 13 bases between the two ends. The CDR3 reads CASSVEGGASTEAFF. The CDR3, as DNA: TGTGCCAGCAGCGTAGAGGGGGGGGCCAGCACTGAAGCTTTCTTT.

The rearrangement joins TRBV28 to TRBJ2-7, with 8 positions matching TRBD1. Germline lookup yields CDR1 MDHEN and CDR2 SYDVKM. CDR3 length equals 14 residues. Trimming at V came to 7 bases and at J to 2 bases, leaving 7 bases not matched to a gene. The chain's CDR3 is CASTRPGQAYEQYF. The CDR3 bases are TGTGCCAGCACACGACCGGGACAGGCCTACGAGCAGTACTTC.

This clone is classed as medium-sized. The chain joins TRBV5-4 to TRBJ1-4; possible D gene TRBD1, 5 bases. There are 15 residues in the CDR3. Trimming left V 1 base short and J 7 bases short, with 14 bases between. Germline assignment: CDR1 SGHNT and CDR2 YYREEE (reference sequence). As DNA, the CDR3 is TGTGCCAGCAGCTTGAGCACAGGTCTCGGTGAAAAACTGTTTTTT. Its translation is CASSLSTGLGEKLFF.